This TCR beta chain was identified during a study of vaccination and CD4 T cells after COVID-19. Study context: Cells were stimulated with overlapping spike peptide pools from SARS-CoV-2, HCoV-NL63, HCoV-OC43 and HCoV-229E.

At the Johns Hopkins FTIC core, DNA taken from cultured CD4+ T cells was sequenced by way of the Oncomine TCR Beta short-read assay. A single record per CDR3 protein comes from TCRdb applying MiXCR to the PCR reads. The sample has approximately 17,000 distinct CDR3 sequences, 40% to 50% seen once. Concerning this clonotype: What it binds is unknown.

In germline, CDR1 is MNHEY, CDR2 SVGEGT. The V end was cut by 7 bases, the J end by 2 bases, with 15 bases between. There are 16 residues in the CDR3. As for treatment: approximately nine-day PBMC culture with coronavirus spike peptide pools or control peptides (ViraFEST assay). The TCR originated in a human donor who had recovered from COVID-19. The source was CD4+ T cells from blood, cultured in vitro, collected before SARS-CoV-2 vaccination. The chain joins TRBV6-2 or TRBV6-3 to TRBJ2-6, with D tentatively TRBD1 or TRBD2 (5 bases each). This chain's CDR3 is CASIGVRGPGANVLTF. CDR3 nucleotides: TGTGCCAGCATAGGGGTGCGAGGGCCTGGGGCCAACGTCCTGACTTTC.